This record looks at one TCR beta chain sequence and its context. The data originate from a study of identical twins. Using its own MiXCR run on the 5' RACE reads, TCRdb lists one record per CDR3 protein. Here the sample spans 1.5 million to 2 million distinct CDR3 sequences, less than 40% being singletons. The CDR3 sequence is 14 residues long. CDR1 is PRHDT, CDR2 FYEKMQ, per germline (reference sequence). V shed 5 bases and J shed 0 bases, with 10 bases lying between them. V is TRBV13 and J is TRBJ1-1; D is undetermined. This TCR was sampled from a newborn girl in good health. The sample was cord blood. CDR3 region: CASSKQRMNTEAFF. Written as DNA, the CDR3 is TGTGCCAGCAGCAAACAGAGGATGAACACTGAAGCTTTCTTT.